This TCR beta chain was sequenced for a study of T-cell memory formation after mild COVID-19. Notes on the study in general: Pre-infection memory already had some responding clones, implying cross-reactive memory joined.

CDR1 is LGHNA and CDR2 is YNFKEQ in the germline V gene. V shed 2 bases and J 4 bases; nucleotides not matched to a gene: 11. This CDR3 is built from 18 residues. 5'RACE with constant-segment primers built TCRalpha and TCRbeta cDNA libraries with UMIs. TCRdb called the 5' RACE reads again in MiXCR, with one record for every CDR3 protein. The repertoire holds 200,000 to 300,000 distinct CDR3 sequences, roughly a tenth seen once, with 20% to 25% in the top ten. This clonotype showed up just a few times. The antigen is undetermined. This clonotype originated in a man aged 18 to 29 who had mild COVID-19 (a few samples of this study predate the infection). Cell type and time point are not known. Material: PBMCs or a T cell subset sorted from them (not recorded which). This chain joins TRBV4-2 and TRBJ2-3, with 11 bases that match TRBD2. CDR3 DNA sequence: TGTGCCAGCAGCCAACGAGCACCTACTAGCGGGGGTGCAGATACGCAGTATTTT. This translates into CASSQRAPTSGGADTQYF.